This TCR beta chain was sequenced for a study of cytomegalovirus exposure and HLA in healthy donors. Findings of the study overall: With later analysis, a missense DCLRE1C variant became linked to TCR beta V- and J-gene trimming.

The CDR3 is 13 amino acids. Losses at the gene ends were 7 bases for V and 0 bases for J; bases not matched to a gene: 3. Germline values: CDR1 SQVTM, CDR2 ANQGSEA. PCR involved 60 Vbeta and 13 Jbeta primers. TCRdb keeps only in-frame clones here, not all; method: immunoSEQ multiplex PCR. Of roughly 160,000 clones listed, approximately 71% were seen once; the top ten hold approximately 5.4%. Comments on this clone: Its antigen remains unknown.

This rearrangement joins TRBV29-1 to TRBJ2-1, with 7 bases fitting TRBD2. This sequence originates from a woman younger than 30 in good health and CMV-seropositive. Sequencing input: PBMCs. CDR3: CSASGGSYNEQFF. The CDR3 coding sequence is TGCAGCGCCTCGGGGGGCTCCTACAATGAGCAGTTCTTC.